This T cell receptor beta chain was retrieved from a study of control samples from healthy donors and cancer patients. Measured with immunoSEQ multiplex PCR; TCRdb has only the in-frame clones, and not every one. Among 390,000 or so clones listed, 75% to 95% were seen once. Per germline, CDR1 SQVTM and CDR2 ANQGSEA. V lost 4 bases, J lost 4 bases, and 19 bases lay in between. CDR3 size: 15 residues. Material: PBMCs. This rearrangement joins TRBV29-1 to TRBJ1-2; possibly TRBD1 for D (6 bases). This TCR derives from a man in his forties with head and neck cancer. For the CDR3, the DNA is TGCAGCGTTGTGGGTCCAGGGGCCGTCCTCTATGGCTACACCTTC. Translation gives CSVVGPGAVLYGYTF.